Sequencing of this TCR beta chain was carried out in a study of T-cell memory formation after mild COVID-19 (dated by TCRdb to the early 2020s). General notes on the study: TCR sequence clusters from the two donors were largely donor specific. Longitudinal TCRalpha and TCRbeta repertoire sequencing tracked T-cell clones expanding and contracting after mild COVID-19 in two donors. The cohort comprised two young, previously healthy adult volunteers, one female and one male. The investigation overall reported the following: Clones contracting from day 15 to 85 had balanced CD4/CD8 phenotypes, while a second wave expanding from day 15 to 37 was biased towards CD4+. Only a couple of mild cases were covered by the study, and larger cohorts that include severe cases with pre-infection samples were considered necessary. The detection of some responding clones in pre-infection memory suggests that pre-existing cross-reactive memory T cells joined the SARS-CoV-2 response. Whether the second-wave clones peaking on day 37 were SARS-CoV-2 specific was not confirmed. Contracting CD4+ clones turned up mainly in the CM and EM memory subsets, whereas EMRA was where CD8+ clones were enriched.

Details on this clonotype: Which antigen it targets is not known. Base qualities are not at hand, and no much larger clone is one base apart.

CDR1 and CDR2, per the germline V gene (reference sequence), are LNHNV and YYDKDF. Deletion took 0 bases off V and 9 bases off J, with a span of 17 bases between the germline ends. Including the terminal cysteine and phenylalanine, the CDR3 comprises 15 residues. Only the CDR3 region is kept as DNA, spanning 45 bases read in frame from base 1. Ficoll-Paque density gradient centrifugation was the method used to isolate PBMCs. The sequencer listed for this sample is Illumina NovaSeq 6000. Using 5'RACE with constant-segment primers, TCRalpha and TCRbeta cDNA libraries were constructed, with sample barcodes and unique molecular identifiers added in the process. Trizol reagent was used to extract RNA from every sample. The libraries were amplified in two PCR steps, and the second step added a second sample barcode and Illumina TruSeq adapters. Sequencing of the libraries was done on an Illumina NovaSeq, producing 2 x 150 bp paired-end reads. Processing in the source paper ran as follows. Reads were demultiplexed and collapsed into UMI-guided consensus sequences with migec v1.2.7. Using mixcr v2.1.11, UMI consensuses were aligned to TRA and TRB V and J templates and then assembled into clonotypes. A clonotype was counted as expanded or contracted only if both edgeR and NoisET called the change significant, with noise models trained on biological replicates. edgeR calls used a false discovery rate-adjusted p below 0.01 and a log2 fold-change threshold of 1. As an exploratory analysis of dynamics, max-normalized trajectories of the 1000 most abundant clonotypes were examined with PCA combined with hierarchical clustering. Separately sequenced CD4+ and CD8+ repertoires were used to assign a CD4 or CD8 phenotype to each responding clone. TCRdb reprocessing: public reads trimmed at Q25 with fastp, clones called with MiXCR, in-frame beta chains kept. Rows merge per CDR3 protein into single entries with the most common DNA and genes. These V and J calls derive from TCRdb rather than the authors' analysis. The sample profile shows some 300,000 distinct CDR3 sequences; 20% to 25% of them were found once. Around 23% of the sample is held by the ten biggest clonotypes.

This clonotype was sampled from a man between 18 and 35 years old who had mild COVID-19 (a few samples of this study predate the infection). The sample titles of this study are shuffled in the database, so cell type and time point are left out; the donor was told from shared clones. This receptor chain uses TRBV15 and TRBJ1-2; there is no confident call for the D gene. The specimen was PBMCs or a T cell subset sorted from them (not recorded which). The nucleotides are TGTGCCACCAGCAGAGATAACCCGGAGCTCCGGTGCTACACCTTC. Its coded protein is CATSRDNPELRCYTF.